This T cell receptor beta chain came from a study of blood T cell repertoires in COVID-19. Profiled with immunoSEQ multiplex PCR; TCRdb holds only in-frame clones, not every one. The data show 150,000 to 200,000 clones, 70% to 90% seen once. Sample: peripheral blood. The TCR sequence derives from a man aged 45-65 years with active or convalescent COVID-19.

The CDR3 reads CASSGRDRGHEQYF. The CDR3 DNA reads TGTGCCAGCAGTGGACGGGACAGGGGGCACGAGCAGTACTTC. The V gene is TRBV27, the J gene TRBJ2-7; 12 bases agree with TRBD1. The CDR3 length is 14 residues. The ends lost 5 bases at V and 5 bases at J; junction bases unmatched: 4. Germline loops: CDR1 MNHEY, CDR2 SMNVEV (reference sequence).